A selection of T cell receptor beta chains follows, all from one sample in a study of T cell responses to AZD1222 COVID-19 vaccine. Clones were sequenced by immunoSEQ multiplex PCR, and TCRdb holds only the in-frame ones, with some missing. The sample includes fewer than 95,000 clones, approximately 90% of them seen just once. Specimen: peripheral blood, collected 28 days after the second AZD1222 dose. The receptors come from an adult who received the AZD1222 COVID-19 vaccine. Both conserved end residues are part of each CDR3. Each record gives: J gene, D gene, V gene, CDR3 protein. The D gene is left open where the match is weak.

TRBJ2-6	TRBD1	TRBV30	CAWKGRTGGAGANVLTF
TRBJ1-6	.	TRBV7-2	CASSSDSVTSPLHF
TRBJ2-1	TRBD1	TRBV11-1	CASSRRDRGTNEQFF
TRBJ1-4	.	TRBV24-1	CATSTGAGGNEKLFF
TRBJ1-2	.	TRBV2	CASSIQGSGYGYTF
TRBJ1-6	TRBD1	TRBV7-3	CASSLTGQGERSPLHF
TRBJ1-1	.	TRBV7-2	CASSFGNVNTEAFF
TRBJ2-1	.	TRBV28	CASSLGLGRLQPGQFF
TRBJ2-7	.	TRBV19	CASSPLRGPYEQYF
TRBJ1-2	.	TRBV5-1	CASSLERVEYGYTF
TRBJ2-7	TRBD2	TRBV14	CASSPRLAGGRYEQYF
TRBJ1-5	.	TRBV28	CASSFPGDQPQHF
TRBJ2-3	TRBD2	TRBV4-1	CASSQTPKAGDTDTQYF
TRBJ2-3	.	TRBV6-6	CASTTPQGRSTDTQYF
TRBJ2-7	.	TRBV5-1	CASSLDPSSYEQYF
TRBJ2-6	.	TRBV2	CASSRDTASGANVLTF
TRBJ1-1	.	TRBV15	CATSRDNGVEAFF
TRBJ1-1	.	TRBV28	CASSAGHQGTEAFF
TRBJ1-2	.	TRBV7-9	CASSSMGLNGGYGYTF
TRBJ1-6	.	TRBV27	CASWNSYNSPLHF
TRBJ2-7	TRBD1	TRBV19	CASSRQGSSYEQYF
TRBJ2-3	.	TRBV28	CASLDRGTDTQYF
TRBJ1-6	TRBD1	TRBV3-1/TRBV3-2	CASARDSRSPLHF
TRBJ1-1	.	TRBV6-5	CASSYSPGVTEAFF
TRBJ1-4	.	TRBV19	CASSTGRSNEKLFF
TRBJ1-4	TRBD1	TRBV27	CASSLGQGATNEKLFF
TRBJ1-1	.	TRBV28	CASSSPGQSMNTEAFF
TRBJ2-7	.	TRBV11-2	CASSLVVGYEQYF
TRBJ1-1	.	TRBV28	CASTGTPMNTEAFF
TRBJ2-7	.	TRBV14	CASSQDSAYEQYF
TRBJ2-7	TRBD1	TRBV7-2	CASSFTGTGAYEQYF
TRBJ2-3	.	TRBV12-3/TRBV12-4	CASSTRGADTQYF
TRBJ1-1	.	TRBV11-3	CASSLTRRTEAFF
TRBJ2-1	TRBD2	TRBV10-1	CASSEGTSVDEQFF
TRBJ1-2	.	TRBV5-1	CASSLEGDGYTF
TRBJ2-7	.	TRBV12-3/TRBV12-4	CASSLGTVEQYF
TRBJ1-1	.	TRBV18	CASSPSGGNTEAFF
TRBJ1-1	.	TRBV9	CASSVSSANTEAFF
TRBJ1-1	.	TRBV28	CASPPRAAMNTEAFF
TRBJ2-3	.	TRBV7-2	CASSSRGRGRADTQYF
TRBJ2-1	.	TRBV10-3	CAISGDPPSDEQFF